This T cell receptor (beta chain) was profiled in a study of identifying expanded T cells in peripheral blood. Per the germline V gene, CDR1 is SEHNR and CDR2 is FQNEAQ (reference sequence). The CDR3 runs to 13 residues. Deletions cut 2 bases from V and 0 bases from J, with 2 bases between. This clone was counted once. During the collection period, no donor immune events like infections were recorded. The protocol was immunoSEQ multiplex PCR, while the TCRdb copy is restricted to in-frame clones and leaves out a portion. The sample lists 65,000 to 95,000 clones, 84% seen once, with about 18% in the top ten.

The gene calls are TRBV7-9 and TRBJ1-5; D call uncertain. The sequenced sample consisted of blood. The source of this sequence is a person aged 18-69 years in good health. In DNA form, the CDR3 reads TGTGCCAGCAGCTTAAGTAGCAATCAGCCCCAGCATTTT. This translates into CASSLSSNQPQHF.